Listed below are T cell receptor beta chains from one sample, sequenced in a study of vaccination effects on CD4 cells after COVID-19. The antigens of these receptors remain unknown. Measured with immunoSEQ multiplex PCR; TCRdb has only the in-frame clones, and not every one. The repertoire holds almost 40,000 clones, with 82% as singletons. Specimen: CD4+ T cells from PBMCs cultured without peptide, collected before COVID-19 vaccination. The source of these receptors is a human donor who received a COVID-19 vaccine. Both conserved end residues are part of each CDR3. A D gene is named only where the DNA matches it firmly. For some rows the clone size is stated as once, few or many, or as a class when expanded; others skip it.

TRBJ1-1,NA,TRBV18,NA,CASSLITGLNTEAFF,TGTGCCAGCTCACTTATCACAGGGCTCAACACTGAAGCTTTCTTT
TRBJ1-2,NA,TRBV5-1,TRBD1,CASSLEGQNYGYTF,TGCGCCAGCAGCTTGGAGGGACAGAACTATGGCTACACCTTC
TRBJ2-2,NA,TRBV7-3,NA,CASKGGVNTGELFF,TGTGCCAGCAAGGGGGGGGTGAACACCGGGGAGCTGTTTTTT
TRBJ1-1,NA,TRBV4-1,NA,CASSQGSRLIGEAFF,TGCGCCAGCAGCCAAGGGAGTCGTTTGATTGGAGAAGCTTTCTTT
TRBJ2-1,NA,TRBV7-8,TRBD2,CASSLGVAGGLNEQFF,TGTGCCAGCAGCTTAGGTGTAGCGGGGGGGCTCAATGAGCAGTTCTTC
TRBJ1-1,few,TRBV5-1,NA,CASSGGPNTEAFF,TGCGCCAGCAGCGGTGGACCCAACACTGAAGCTTTCTTT
TRBJ1-1,NA,TRBV28,NA,CASSGTTNTEAFF,TGTGCCAGCAGCGGGACCACGAACACTGAAGCTTTCTTT
TRBJ1-2,NA,TRBV3-1/TRBV3-2,NA,CASSQDLAGNGYTF,TGTGCCAGCAGCCAAGATTTGGCAGGGAATGGCTACACCTTC
TRBJ2-3,NA,TRBV6-5,NA,CASSPDRDTQYF,TGTGCCAGCAGCCCAGACAGGGATACGCAGTATTTT
TRBJ2-2,NA,TRBV5-6,NA,CASSFQDTGELFF,TGTGCCAGCAGCTTCCAGGACACCGGGGAGCTGTTTTTT
TRBJ2-1,NA,TRBV5-1,TRBD2,CASSLMAGGSSYNEQFF,TGCGCCAGCAGCTTGATGGCGGGGGGAAGCTCCTACAATGAGCAGTTCTTC
TRBJ1-5,NA,TRBV6-5,TRBD1,CASSWTGQGANQPQHF,TGTGCCAGCAGTTGGACAGGCCAAGGGGCTAATCAGCCCCAGCATTTT
TRBJ1-2,NA,TRBV5-1,NA,CASSLATGSGGYTF,TGCGCCAGCAGCTTGGCCACAGGGTCGGGAGGCTACACCTTC
TRBJ2-5,NA,TRBV2,TRBD1,CASGTVYQETQYF,TGTGCCAGCGGGACAGTCTACCAAGAGACCCAGTACTTC
TRBJ1-1,NA,TRBV4-2,NA,CASSQETGALDTEAFF,TGTGCCAGCAGCCAAGAGACAGGAGCCTTGGACACTGAAGCTTTCTTT